A selection of T cell receptor beta chains follows, all from one sample in a study of T-cell memory formation after mild COVID-19. TCRdb ran MiXCR on the 5' RACE reads and lists one entry per CDR3 protein. In the table there are some 100,000 distinct CDR3 sequences, 11% of which are singletons. The sequencing sample was made of PBMCs or a T cell subset sorted from them (not recorded which). These receptors came from a man aged 18 to 29 who had mild COVID-19 (a few samples of this study predate the infection). Cell type and time point are not known. The CDR3 runs from the conserved cysteine through the conserved F or W. A D gene is named only where the DNA matches it firmly. A clone size is listed for some rows: how often the clone was seen (once, few, many), or a class if it is expanded.

j_call clone_size v_call d_call cdr3_aa cdr3_nt
TRBJ2-2 - TRBV10-1 - CASSNTNGELFF TGCGCCAGCTCTAACACGAACGGGGAGCTGTTTTTT
TRBJ1-1 few TRBV7-9 - CASSLSGQGMNTEAFF TGTGCCAGCAGCTTGAGTGGGCAGGGGATGAACACTGAAGCTTTCTTT
TRBJ2-5 few TRBV4-3 TRBD1 CASSQGDREETQYF TGCGCCAGCAGCCAAGGGGACAGGGAGGAGACCCAGTACTTC
TRBJ2-1 few TRBV6-5 - CASSYLGGSYNEQFF TGTGCCAGCAGTTACCTAGGGGGATCCTACAATGAGCAGTTCTTC
TRBJ1-1 many TRBV7-9 - CASSPSSPGWSEAFF TGTGCCAGCAGCCCTAGTTCTCCGGGGTGGAGTGAAGCTTTCTTT
TRBJ2-3 - TRBV4-1 - CASSQEQGPTATDTQYF TGCGCCAGCAGCCAAGAGCAGGGTCCTACAGCCACAGATACGCAGTATTTT
TRBJ1-4 few TRBV7-8 - CASSLQSDGGKMFF TGTGCCAGCAGCTTACAATCAGACGGGGGCAAAATGTTTTTT
TRBJ1-2 - TRBV7-8 - CASSLVAVGAGYTF TGTGCCAGCAGCTTAGTGGCGGTTGGGGCGGGCTACACCTTC
TRBJ2-5 few TRBV24-1 - CATSDLEGLETQYF TGTGCCACCAGTGATCTGGAGGGGTTGGAGACCCAGTACTTC
TRBJ2-1 - TRBV24-1 TRBD2 CATSGHTTSGDPEQFF TGTGCCACCAGTGGCCATACGACTAGCGGGGATCCTGAGCAGTTCTTC
TRBJ2-1 few TRBV5-1 - CASSQLGSSYNEQFF TGCGCCAGCAGCCAACTCGGGAGCTCCTACAATGAGCAGTTCTTC
TRBJ1-6 - TRBV28 TRBD1 CASSVTGDSPLHF TGTGCCAGCAGTGTGACAGGGGATTCACCCCTCCACTTT
TRBJ1-1 - TRBV7-8 - CASSHTGEAFF TGTGCCAGCAGCCATACAGGGGAAGCTTTCTTT
TRBJ2-2 many TRBV7-2 - CASSLVLPTGELFF TGTGCCAGCAGCTTAGTACTGCCTACCGGGGAGCTGTTTTTT
TRBJ2-3 few TRBV7-8 - CAVASTDTQYF TGTGCGGTGGCTTCGACAGATACGCAGTATTTT
TRBJ2-3 few TRBV3-1 - CASSQVGFTDTQYF TGTGCCAGCAGCCAAGTCGGGTTCACAGATACGCAGTATTTT
TRBJ2-5 - TRBV3-1 TRBD2 CASSFGLAGGETQYF TGTGCCAGCAGCTTCGGACTAGCGGGGGGAGAGACCCAGTACTTC
TRBJ2-6 few TRBV28 - CASSPMISGANVLTF TGTGCCAGCAGTCCCATGATCTCTGGGGCCAACGTCCTGACTTTC
TRBJ2-2 - TRBV24-1 - CATSDLPSGELFF TGTGCCACCAGTGATTTACCTTCCGGGGAGCTGTTTTTT
TRBJ2-1 many TRBV24-1 - CATSGLSYNEQFF TGTGCCACTTCAGGACTATCCTACAATGAGCAGTTCTTC
TRBJ2-1 - TRBV18 - CASSPGRGSNEQFF TGTGCCAGCTCACCAGGAAGGGGTAGCAATGAGCAGTTCTTC
TRBJ2-2 - TRBV6-5 TRBD2 CASSLGLAMTGELFF TGTGCCAGCAGCCTCGGACTAGCCATGACCGGGGAGCTGTTTTTT
TRBJ2-7 few TRBV6-2/TRBV6-3 - CASSGTYSYEQYF TGTGCCAGCTCGGGGACATACTCCTACGAGCAGTACTTC
TRBJ1-1 few TRBV6-5 - CASSSPGQAFF TGTGCCAGCAGCTCACCCGGACAAGCTTTCTTT
TRBJ2-1 few TRBV6-6 - CASEAGPYNEQFF TGTGCCAGCGAGGCAGGGCCGTACAATGAGCAGTTCTTC
TRBJ2-5 many TRBV7-9 TRBD1 CASSPRDSVVETQYF TGTGCCAGCAGCCCCCGGGACAGCGTCGTAGAGACCCAGTACTTC
TRBJ1-5 many TRBV5-7 - CASNIGVNQPQHF TGTGCCAGCAACATCGGGGTCAATCAGCCCCAGCATTTT
TRBJ2-1 few TRBV11-2 - CASGSGNTYNEQFF TGTGCCAGCGGTTCCGGCAATACCTACAATGAGCAGTTCTTC
TRBJ1-1 - TRBV6-2/TRBV6-3 - CASSPLRENTEAFF TGTGCCAGCAGCCCACTGAGGGAGAACACTGAAGCTTTCTTT
TRBJ2-3 few TRBV7-3 - CASSSVAGAGTDTQYF TGTGCCAGCAGCTCTGTGGCTGGGGCCGGGACAGATACGCAGTATTTT
TRBJ1-2 - TRBV5-1 - CASSFGRNYGYTF TGCGCCAGCAGCTTCGGCAGAAACTATGGCTACACCTTC
TRBJ2-2 few TRBV24-1 - CAPPGQDAGELFF TGTGCCCCTCCGGGACAAGATGCCGGGGAGCTGTTTTTT
TRBJ2-7 - TRBV9 - CASSVGVANSYEQYF TGTGCCAGCAGCGTGGGGGTGGCGAACTCCTACGAGCAGTACTTC
TRBJ2-2 few TRBV21-1 - CASSAAWDRGTGELFF TGTGCCAGCAGCGCAGCGTGGGACAGGGGGACCGGGGAGCTGTTTTTT
TRBJ1-4 few TRBV12-3/TRBV12-4 - CASSLWGEKLFF TGTGCCAGCAGTTTATGGGGTGAAAAACTGTTTTTT
TRBJ2-1 - TRBV6-2/TRBV6-3 - CASSPNTGNEQFF TGTGCCAGCAGTCCCAACACCGGCAATGAGCAGTTCTTC
TRBJ1-1 few TRBV10-2 TRBD1 CASKGQGWTEAFF TGCGCCAGCAAGGGACAGGGGTGGACTGAAGCTTTCTTT
TRBJ2-1 - TRBV27 - CATLSREQFF TGTGCCACCCTGTCGCGGGAGCAGTTCTTC
TRBJ2-1 few TRBV5-1 - CASSSLPGEGKNNEQFF TGCGCCAGCAGCTCCCTACCCGGAGAGGGGAAGAATAATGAGCAGTTCTTC
TRBJ2-2 few TRBV5-8 - CASSSYGGRTTGELFF TGTGCCAGCAGCTCGTACGGGGGACGGACGACCGGGGAGCTGTTTTTT
TRBJ2-3 many TRBV10-3 - CATLGKPTDTQYF TGTGCCACCCTGGGCAAGCCTACAGATACGCAGTATTTT
TRBJ2-1 - TRBV5-6 - CASSLEGLSSYNEQFF TGTGCCAGCAGCTTGGAGGGGCTAAGCTCCTACAATGAGCAGTTCTTC